Here is one TCR beta chain with its context. This record belongs to a study of OX40 agonist ivuxolimab in advanced cancers. TCRdb's table, derived via immunoSEQ multiplex PCR, lists solely in-frame clones and lacks some. The table records tens of thousands of clones, 85% to 95% of them present only once. The TCR comes from an adult with an advanced solid tumor such as melanoma, head and neck, liver or kidney cancer. The sample consisted of CD4+ or CD8+ T cells sorted from blood, taken in a trial of the OX40 agonist ivuxolimab.

The CDR3 nucleotides are TGTGCCAGCAGCTTGAAGGGGGAGGATCAGCCCCAGCATTTT. Residues: CASSLKGEDQPQHF. This rearrangement joins TRBV5-8 to TRBJ1-5; perhaps TRBD1 as D (6 bases). V was shortened by 1 base and J by 5 bases, with 10 bases between the two germline ends. Germline V gene data show CDR1 as SGHTS and CDR2 as YDEGEE. The CDR3 length is 14 residues.